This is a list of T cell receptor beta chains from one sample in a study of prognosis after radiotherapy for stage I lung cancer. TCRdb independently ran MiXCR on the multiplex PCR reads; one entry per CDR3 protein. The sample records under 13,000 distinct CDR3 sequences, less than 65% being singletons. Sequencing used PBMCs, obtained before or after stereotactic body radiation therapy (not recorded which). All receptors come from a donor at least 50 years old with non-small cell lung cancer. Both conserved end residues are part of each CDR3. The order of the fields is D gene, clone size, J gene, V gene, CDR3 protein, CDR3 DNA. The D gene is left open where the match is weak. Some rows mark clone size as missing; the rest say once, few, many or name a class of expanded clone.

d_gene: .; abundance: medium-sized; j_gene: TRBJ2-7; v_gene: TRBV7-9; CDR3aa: CASSASTAFEQYF; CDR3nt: TGTGCCAGCAGCGCTTCGACCGCGTTCGAGCAGTACTTC
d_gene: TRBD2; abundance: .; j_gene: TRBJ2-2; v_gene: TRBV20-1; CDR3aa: CSARDLLAGGQNGELFF; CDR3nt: TGCAGTGCTAGAGATCTCCTAGCGGGAGGACAAAACGGGGAGCTGTTTTTT
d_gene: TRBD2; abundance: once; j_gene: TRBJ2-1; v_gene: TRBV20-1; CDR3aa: CSARLYTGTSGRNEQFF; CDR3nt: TGCAGTGCTAGACTATATACCGGGACTAGCGGGAGGAATGAGCAGTTCTTC
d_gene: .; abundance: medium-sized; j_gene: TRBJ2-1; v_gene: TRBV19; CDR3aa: CAASWGGPYNEQFF; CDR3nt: TGTGCCGCGTCCTGGGGGGGCCCCTACAATGAGCAGTTCTTC
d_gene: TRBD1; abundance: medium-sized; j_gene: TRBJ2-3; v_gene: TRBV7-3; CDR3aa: CASSLGQAFTDTQYF; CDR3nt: TGTGCCAGCAGCTTAGGACAGGCCTTCACAGATACGCAGTATTTT
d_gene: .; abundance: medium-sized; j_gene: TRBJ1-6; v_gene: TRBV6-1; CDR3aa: CASRISSPNSPLHF; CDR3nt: TGTGCCAGCAGAATCTCCAGCCCTAATTCACCCCTCCACTTT
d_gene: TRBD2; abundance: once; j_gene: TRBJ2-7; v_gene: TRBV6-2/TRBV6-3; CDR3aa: CASSEELAGAGEQYF; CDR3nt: TGTGCCAGCAGTGAGGAACTAGCGGGAGCGGGGGAGCAGTACTTC
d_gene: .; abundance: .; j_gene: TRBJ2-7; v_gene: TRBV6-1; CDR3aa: CASRKGARGEQYF; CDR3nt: TGTGCCAGCAGAAAGGGTGCGAGGGGAGAGCAGTACTTC
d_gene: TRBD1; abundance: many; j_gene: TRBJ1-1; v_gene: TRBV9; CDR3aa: CASSRQGHSGAHTEAFF; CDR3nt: TGTGCCAGCAGCCGACAGGGCCACTCAGGCGCCCACACTGAAGCTTTCTTT
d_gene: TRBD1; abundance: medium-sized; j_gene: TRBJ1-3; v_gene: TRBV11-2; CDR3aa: CASSLDSPTGAGNTIYF; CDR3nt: TGTGCCAGCAGCTTAGATTCCCCGACAGGGGCGGGAAACACCATATATTTT
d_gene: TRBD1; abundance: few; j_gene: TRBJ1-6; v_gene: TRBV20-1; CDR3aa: CSMLDRGMSNSPLHF; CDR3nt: TGCAGTATGTTAGACAGGGGGATGAGTAATTCACCCCTGCACTTT
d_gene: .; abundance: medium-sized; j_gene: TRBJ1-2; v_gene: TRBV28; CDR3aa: CASSGGGGYTF; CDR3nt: TGTGCCAGCAGTGGGGGAGGGGGCTACACCTTC
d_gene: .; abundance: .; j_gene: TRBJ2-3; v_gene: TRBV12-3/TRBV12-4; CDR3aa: CASSFGFVTQYF; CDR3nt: TGTGCCAGCAGTTTTGGTTTTGTTACGCAGTATTTT
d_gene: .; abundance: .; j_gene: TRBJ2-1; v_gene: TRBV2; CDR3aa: CASRMVLQGGNEQFF; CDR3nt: TGTGCCAGCAGGATGGTTTTACAGGGCGGCAATGAGCAGTTCTTC
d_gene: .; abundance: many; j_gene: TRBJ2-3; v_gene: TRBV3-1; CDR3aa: CASSQSGATDTQYF; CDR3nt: TGTGCCAGCAGCCAATCGGGGGCAACAGATACGCAGTATTTT
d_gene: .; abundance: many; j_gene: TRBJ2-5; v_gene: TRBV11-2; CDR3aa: CASRREVTGSKETQYF; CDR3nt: TGTGCCAGCAGGCGTGAGGTAACGGGATCCAAAGAGACCCAGTACTTC
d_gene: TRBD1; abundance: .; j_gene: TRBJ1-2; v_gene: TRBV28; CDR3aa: CAGRDSRGNYGYTF; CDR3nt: TGTGCCGGGAGGGACAGTCGCGGGAACTATGGCTACACCTTC
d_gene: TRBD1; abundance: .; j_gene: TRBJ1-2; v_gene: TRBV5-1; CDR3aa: CASSRDSTSSYGYTF; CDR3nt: TGCGCCAGCAGCAGGGACAGCACAAGTTCCTATGGCTACACCTTC
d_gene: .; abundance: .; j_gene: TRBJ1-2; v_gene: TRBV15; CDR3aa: CATSRDQKRGAYGYTF; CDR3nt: TGTGCCACCAGCAGAGATCAAAAACGGGGAGCCTATGGCTACACCTTC
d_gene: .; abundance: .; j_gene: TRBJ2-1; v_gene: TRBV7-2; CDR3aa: CASRSGAREQFF; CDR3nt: TGTGCCAGCAGGTCGGGGGCCCGGGAGCAGTTCTTC
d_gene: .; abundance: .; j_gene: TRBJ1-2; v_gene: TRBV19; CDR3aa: CASRSQENYGYTF; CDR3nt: TGTGCCAGTAGGAGCCAGGAGAACTATGGCTACACCTTC
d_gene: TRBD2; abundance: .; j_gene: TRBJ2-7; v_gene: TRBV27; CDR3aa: CASRTLLAGGSYEQYF; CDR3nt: TGTGCCAGCAGGACCTTACTAGCGGGAGGCTCCTACGAGCAGTACTTC
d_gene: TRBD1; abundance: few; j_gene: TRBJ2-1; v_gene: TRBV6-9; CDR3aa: CASSYSPGQGNEQFF; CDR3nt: TGTGCCAGCAGTTATAGCCCCGGACAGGGTAATGAGCAGTTCTTC
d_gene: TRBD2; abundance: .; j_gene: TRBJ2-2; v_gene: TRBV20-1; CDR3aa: CSARFSSGNTGELFF; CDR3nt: TGCAGTGCTAGATTTTCTAGCGGGAACACCGGGGAGCTGTTTTTT
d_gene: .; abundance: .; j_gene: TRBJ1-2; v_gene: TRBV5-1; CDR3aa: CASSSRGEENGYTF; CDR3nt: TGCGCCAGCAGCTCCCGGGGGGAGGAGAATGGCTACACCTTC
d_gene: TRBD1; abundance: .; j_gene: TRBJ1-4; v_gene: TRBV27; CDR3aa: CASRPLGQGGVGVPKLFF; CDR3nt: TGTGCCAGCAGACCACTGGGACAGGGAGGGGTAGGTGTGCCAAAACTGTTTTTT
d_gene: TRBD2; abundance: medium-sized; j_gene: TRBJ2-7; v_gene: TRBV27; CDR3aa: CASSLTSGSYEQYF; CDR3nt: TGTGCCAGCAGTTTGACTAGCGGGAGCTACGAGCAGTACTTC
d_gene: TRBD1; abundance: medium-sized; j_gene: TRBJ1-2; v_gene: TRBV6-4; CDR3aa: CATQERQGTTNYGYTF; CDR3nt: TGTGCCACGCAAGAACGACAGGGAACTACCAACTATGGCTACACCTTC
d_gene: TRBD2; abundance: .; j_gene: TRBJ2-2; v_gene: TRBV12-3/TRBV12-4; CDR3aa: CASSLRGGVTGELFF; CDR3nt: TGTGCCAGCAGTTTACGGGGAGGGGTCACCGGGGAGCTGTTTTTT
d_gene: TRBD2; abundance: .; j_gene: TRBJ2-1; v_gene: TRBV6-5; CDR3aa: CASSYSVGLGLAAYNEQFF; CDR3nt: TGTGCCAGCAGTTACTCAGTTGGTCTTGGACTAGCGGCGTACAATGAGCAGTTCTTC
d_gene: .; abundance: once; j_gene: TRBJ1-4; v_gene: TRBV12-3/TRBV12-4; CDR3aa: CASGPVGVNEKLFF; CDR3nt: TGTGCCAGCGGGCCGGTAGGAGTTAATGAAAAACTGTTTTTT
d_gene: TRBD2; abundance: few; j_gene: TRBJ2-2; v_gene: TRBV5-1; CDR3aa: CASSMGAGANTGELFF; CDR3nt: TGCGCCAGCAGCATGGGAGCGGGGGCGAACACCGGGGAGCTGTTTTTT
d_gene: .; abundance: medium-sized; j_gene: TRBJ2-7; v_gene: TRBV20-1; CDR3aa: CSARADGDRGEQYF; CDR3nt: TGCAGTGCTAGAGCAGATGGGGATAGGGGCGAGCAGTACTTC
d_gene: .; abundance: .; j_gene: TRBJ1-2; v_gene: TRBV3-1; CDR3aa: CASSDIGGNYGYTF; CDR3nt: TGTGCCAGCAGCGACATTGGGGGTAACTATGGCTACACCTTC
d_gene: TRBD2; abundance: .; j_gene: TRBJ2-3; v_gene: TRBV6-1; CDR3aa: CASSGGRAGADTQYF; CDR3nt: TGTGCCAGCAGTGGCGGGAGGGCGGGCGCAGATACGCAGTATTTT
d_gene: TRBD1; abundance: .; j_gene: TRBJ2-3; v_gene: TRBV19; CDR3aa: CASKDRGTYTQYF; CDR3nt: TGTGCCAGTAAGGACAGGGGTACATATACGCAGTATTTT
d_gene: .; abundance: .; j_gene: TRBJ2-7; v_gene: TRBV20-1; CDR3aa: CSASPLGPAKEQYF; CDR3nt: TGCAGTGCTAGCCCCTTAGGCCCGGCGAAAGAGCAGTACTTC
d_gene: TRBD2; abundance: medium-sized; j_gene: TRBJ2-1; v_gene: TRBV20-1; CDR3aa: CSARPELAGRIYNEQFF; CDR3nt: TGCAGTGCTAGACCGGAACTAGCGGGACGCATCTACAATGAGCAGTTCTTC
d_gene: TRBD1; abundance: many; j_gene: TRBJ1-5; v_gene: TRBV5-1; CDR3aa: CASSLAAQGARQPQHF; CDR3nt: TGCGCCAGCAGCTTGGCGGCTCAGGGGGCGAGGCAGCCCCAGCATTTT
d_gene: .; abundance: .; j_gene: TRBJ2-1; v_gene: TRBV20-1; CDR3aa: CSDSPPGHPSNEQFF; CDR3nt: TGCAGTGACTCCCCGCCTGGACACCCGTCCAATGAGCAGTTCTTC
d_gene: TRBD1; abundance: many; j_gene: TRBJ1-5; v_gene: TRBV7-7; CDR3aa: CASSRSTGTGRGHFCNQPQHF; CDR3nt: TGTGCTAGCAGCCGCTCCACTGGGACAGGGAGGGGCCATTTTTGCAATCAGCCCCAGCATTTT
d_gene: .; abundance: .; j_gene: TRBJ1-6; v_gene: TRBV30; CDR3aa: CAWKGGNHSPLHF; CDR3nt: TGTGCCTGGAAGGGGGGCAATCATTCACCCCTCCACTTT
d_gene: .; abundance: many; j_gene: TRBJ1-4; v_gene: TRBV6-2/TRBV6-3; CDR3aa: CASSYSGSLRQNEKLFF; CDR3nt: TGTGCCAGCAGTTACTCGGGCAGCCTTCGTCAAAATGAAAAACTGTTTTTT
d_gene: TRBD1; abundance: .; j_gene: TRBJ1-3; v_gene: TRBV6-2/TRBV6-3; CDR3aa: CASEGADGNTIYF; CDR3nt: TGTGCCAGCGAGGGGGCCGACGGCAACACCATATATTTT
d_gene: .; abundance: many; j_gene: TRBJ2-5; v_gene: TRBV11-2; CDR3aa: CASSLGSAPQETQYF; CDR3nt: TGTGCCAGCAGCTTAGGATCAGCGCCGCAAGAGACCCAGTACTTC
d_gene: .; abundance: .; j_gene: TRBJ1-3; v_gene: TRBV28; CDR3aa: CASSSTFSGNTIYF; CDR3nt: TGTGCCAGCAGTTCAACCTTCTCTGGAAACACCATATATTTT